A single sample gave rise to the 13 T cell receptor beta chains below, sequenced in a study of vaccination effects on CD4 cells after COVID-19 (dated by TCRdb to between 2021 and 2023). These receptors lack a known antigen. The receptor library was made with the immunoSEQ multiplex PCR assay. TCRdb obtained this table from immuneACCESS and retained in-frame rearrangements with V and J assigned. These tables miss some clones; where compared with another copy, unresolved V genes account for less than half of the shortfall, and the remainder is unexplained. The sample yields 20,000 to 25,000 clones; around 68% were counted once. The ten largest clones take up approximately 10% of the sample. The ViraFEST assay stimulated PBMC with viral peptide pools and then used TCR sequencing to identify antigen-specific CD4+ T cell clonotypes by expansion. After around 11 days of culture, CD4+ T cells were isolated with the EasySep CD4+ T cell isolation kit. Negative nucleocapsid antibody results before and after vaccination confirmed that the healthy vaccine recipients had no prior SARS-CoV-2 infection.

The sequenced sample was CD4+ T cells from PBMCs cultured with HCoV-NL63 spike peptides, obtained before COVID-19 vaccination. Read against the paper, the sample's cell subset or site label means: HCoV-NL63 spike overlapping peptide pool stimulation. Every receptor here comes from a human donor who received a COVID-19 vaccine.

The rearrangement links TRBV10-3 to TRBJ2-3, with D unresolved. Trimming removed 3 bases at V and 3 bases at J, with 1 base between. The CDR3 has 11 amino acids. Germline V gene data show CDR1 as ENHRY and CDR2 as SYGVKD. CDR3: CAISETDTQYF. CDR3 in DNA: TGTGCCATCAGTGAAACAGATACGCAGTATTTT.

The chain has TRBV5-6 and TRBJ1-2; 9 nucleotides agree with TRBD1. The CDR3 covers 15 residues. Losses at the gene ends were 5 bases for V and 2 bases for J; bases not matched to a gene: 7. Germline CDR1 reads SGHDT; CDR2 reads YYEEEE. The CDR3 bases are TGTGCCAGCAGTATTACCGGGACAGGGAACTATGGCTACACCTTC. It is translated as CASSITGTGNYGYTF.

The CDR3 is CASSLAAEAFF. The CDR3 bases are TGTGCCAGCAGCTTAGCGGCAGAGGCTTTCTTT. The rearrangement uses TRBV11-2 and TRBJ1-1; D is unresolved. Germline CDR1 SGHAT, CDR2 FQNNGV. This CDR3 contains 11 residues. V lost 1 base and J 11 bases, leaving 8 bases between the germline ends.

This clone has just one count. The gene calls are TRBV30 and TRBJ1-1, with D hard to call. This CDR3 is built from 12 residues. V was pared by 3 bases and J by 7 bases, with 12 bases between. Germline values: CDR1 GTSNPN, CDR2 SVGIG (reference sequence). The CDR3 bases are TGTGCCTGGAGGCAAACCGGGAGTGAAGCTTTCTTT. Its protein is CAWRQTGSEAFF.

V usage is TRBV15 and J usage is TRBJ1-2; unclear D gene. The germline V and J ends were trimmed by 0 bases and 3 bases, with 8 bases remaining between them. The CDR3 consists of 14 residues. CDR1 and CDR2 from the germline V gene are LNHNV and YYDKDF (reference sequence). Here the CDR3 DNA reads TGTGCCACCAGCAGAGATTCGAGGGACTATGGCTACACCTTC. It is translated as CATSRDSRDYGYTF.

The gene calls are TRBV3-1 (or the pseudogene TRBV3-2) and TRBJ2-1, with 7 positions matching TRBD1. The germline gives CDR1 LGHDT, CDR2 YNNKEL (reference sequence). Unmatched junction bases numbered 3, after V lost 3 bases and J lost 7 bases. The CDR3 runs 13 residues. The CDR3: CASSHLQGNEQFF. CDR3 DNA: TGTGCCAGCAGCCATCTACAGGGGAATGAGCAGTTCTTC.

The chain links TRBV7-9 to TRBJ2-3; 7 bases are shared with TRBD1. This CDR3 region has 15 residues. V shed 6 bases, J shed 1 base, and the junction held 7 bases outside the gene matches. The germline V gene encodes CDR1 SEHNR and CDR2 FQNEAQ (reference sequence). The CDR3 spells CASRQGQSGTDTQYF. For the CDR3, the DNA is TGTGCCAGCAGACAGGGACAGTCGGGCACAGATACGCAGTATTTT. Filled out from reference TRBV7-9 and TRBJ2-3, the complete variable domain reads DTGVSQNPRHKITKRGQNVTFRCDPISEHNRLYWYRQTLGQGPEFLTYFQNEAQLEKSRLLSDRFSAERPKGSFSTLEIQRTEQGDSAMYLCASRQGQSGTDTQYFGPGTRLTVL.

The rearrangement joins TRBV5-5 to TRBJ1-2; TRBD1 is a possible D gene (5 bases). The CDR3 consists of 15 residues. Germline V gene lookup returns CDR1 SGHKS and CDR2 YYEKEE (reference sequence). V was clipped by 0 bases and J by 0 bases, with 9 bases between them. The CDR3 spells CASSLGEGTNYGYTF. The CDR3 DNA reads TGTGCCAGCAGCTTGGGGGAGGGGACTAACTATGGCTACACCTTC.

CDR3 coding DNA: TGTGCCAGCAGCAGCCTACAGGGAGTTAACGAGCAGTACTTC. This encodes CASSSLQGVNEQYF. This chain uses TRBV5-6 with TRBJ2-7, with D possibly TRBD1 on 6 matching bases. Germline V gene lookup returns CDR1 SGHDT and CDR2 YYEEEE. This CDR3 comprises 14 residues. V lost 4 bases and J lost 5, with 16 bases in between.

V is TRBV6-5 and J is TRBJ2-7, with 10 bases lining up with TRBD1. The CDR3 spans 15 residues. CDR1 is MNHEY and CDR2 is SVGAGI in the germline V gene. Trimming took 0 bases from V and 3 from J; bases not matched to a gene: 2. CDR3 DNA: TGTGCCAGCAGTTACTCGGGACAGGGGTTCTACGAGCAGTACTTC. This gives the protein CASSYSGQGFYEQYF.

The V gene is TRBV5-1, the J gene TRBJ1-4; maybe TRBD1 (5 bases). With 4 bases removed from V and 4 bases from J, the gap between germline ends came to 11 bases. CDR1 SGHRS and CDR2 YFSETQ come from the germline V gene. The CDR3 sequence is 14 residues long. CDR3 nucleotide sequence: TGCGCCAGCAGCCCGACAGTAGGTAATGAAAAACTGTTTTTT. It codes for CASSPTVGNEKLFF.

DNA for the CDR3: TGTGCCAGCAGTAGCCGGGACAGCGTCACCGGGGAGCTGTTTTTT. Encoded protein: CASSSRDSVTGELFF. V is TRBV2 and J is TRBJ2-2, with 7 bases lining up with TRBD1. Losses at the gene ends were 5 bases for V and 4 bases for J; bases not matched to a gene: 7. CDR1 is SNHLY and CDR2 is FYNNEI in the germline V gene. The CDR3 loop spans 15 amino acids.

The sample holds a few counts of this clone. The CDR3 loop reads CASSEEGYGYTF. The CDR3 DNA reads TGTGCCAGCAGTGAAGAGGGTTATGGCTACACCTTC. The rearrangement uses TRBV2 and TRBJ1-2; D is unresolved. This CDR3 spans 12 amino acids. With 1 base removed from V and 5 bases from J, the gap between germline ends came to 5 bases. Per the germline V gene, CDR1 is SNHLY and CDR2 is FYNNEI.